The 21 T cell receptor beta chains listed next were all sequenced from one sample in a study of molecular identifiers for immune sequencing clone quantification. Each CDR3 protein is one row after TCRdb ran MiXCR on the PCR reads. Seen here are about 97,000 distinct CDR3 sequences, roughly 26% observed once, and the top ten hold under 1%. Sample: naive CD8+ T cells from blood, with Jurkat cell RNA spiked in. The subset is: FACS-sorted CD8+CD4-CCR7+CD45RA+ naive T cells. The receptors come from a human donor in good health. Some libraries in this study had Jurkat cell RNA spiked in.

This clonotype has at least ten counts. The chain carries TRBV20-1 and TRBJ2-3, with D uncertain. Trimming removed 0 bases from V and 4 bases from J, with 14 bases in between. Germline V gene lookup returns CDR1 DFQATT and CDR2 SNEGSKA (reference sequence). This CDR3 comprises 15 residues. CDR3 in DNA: TGCAGTGCTAGAGATAAATTTGTGGTAGCAGATACGCAGTATTTT. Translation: CSARDKFVVADTQYF.

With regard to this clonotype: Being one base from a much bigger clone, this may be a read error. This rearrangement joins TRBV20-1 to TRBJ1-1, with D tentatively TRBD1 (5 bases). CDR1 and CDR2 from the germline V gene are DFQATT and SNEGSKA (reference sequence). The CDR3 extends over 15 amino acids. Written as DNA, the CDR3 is TGCAGTGCTGGAGAAAAGGGACGGAGGAACACTGAAGCTTTCTTT. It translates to CSAGEKGRRNTEAFF.

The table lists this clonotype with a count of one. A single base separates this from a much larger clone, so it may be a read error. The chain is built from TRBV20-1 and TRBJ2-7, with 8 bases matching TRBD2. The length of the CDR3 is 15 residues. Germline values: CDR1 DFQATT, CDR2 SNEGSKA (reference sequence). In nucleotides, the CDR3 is TGCGGTGCCCAAATAGCGGGGTTACCCTCCTACGAGCAGTACTTC. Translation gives CGAQIAGLPSYEQYF.

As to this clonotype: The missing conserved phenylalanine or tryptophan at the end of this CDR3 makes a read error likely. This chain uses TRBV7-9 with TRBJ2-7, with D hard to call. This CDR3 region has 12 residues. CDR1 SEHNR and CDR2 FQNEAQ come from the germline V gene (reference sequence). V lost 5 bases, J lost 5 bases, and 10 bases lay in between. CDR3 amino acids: CASSLNQHEQYS. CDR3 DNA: TGTGCCAGCAGCCTCAACCAACACGAGCAGTACTCC.

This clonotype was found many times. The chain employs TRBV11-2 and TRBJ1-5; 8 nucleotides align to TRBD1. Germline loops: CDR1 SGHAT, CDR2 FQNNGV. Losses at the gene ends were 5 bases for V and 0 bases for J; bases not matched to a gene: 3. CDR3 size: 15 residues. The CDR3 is CASSPTGDSNQPQHF. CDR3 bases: TGTGCCAGCAGCCCGACAGGGGATAGCAATCAGCCCCAGCATTTT. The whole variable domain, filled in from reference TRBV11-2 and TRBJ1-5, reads EAGVAQSPRYKIIEKRQSVAFWCNPISGHATLYWYQQILGQGPKLLIQFQNNGVVDDSQLPKDRFSAERLKGVDSTLKIQPAKLEDSAVYLCASSPTGDSNQPQHFGDGTRLSIL.

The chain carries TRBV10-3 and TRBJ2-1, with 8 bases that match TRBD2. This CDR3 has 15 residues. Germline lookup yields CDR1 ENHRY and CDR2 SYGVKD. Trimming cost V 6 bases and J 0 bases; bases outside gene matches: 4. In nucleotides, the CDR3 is TGTGCCATCAGGTCGGGAGGGGTCTCCTACAATGAGCAGTTCTTC. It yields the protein CAIRSGGVSYNEQFF.

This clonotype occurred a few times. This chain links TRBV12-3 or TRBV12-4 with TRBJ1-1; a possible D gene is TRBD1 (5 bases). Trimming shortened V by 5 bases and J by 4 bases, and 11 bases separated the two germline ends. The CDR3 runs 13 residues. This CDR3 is CASSPGFPTEAFF. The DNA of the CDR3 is TGTGCCAGCAGTCCAGGGTTTCCCACTGAAGCTTTCTTT.

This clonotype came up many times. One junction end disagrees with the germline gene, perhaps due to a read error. CDR3 sequence: CASTVFRGGSQPQHF. The DNA of the CDR3 is TGTGCGAGCACTGTTTTCCGGGGTGGTAGTCAGCCCCAGCATTTT. The rearrangement uses TRBV28 and TRBJ1-5; no definite D call. Germline-derived CDR1 and CDR2 are MDHEN and SYDVKM. CDR3 size: 15 residues.

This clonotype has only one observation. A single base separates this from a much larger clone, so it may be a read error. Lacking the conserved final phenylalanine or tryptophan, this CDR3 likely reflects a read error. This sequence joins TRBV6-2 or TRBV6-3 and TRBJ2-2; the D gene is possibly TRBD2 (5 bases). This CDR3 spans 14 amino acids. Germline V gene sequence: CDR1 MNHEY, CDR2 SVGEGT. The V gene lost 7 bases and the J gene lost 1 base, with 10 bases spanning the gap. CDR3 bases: TGTGCCAGCACCTACGGACTGAACACCGGGGAGCTGTTTCTT. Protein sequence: CASTYGLNTGELFL.

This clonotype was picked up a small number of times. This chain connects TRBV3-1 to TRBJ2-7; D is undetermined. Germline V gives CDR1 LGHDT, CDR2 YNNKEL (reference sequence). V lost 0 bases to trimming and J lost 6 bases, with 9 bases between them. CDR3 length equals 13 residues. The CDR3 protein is CASSQDWTAEQYF. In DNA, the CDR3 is TGTGCCAGCAGCCAAGATTGGACCGCCGAGCAGTACTTC.

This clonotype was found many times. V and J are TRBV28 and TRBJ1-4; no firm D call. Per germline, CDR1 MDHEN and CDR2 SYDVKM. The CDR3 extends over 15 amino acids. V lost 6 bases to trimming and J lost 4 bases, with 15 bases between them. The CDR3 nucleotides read TGTGCCAGCAGCCCGGAGCCAGGCTTTAATGAAAAACTGTTTTTT. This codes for CASSPEPGFNEKLFF.

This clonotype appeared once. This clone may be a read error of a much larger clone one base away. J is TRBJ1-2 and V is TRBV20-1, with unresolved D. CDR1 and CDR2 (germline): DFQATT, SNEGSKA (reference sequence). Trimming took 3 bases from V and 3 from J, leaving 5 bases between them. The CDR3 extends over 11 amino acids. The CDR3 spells CSASTDYGYTF. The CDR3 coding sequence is TGCAGTGCTAGTACTGACTATGGCTACACCTTC.

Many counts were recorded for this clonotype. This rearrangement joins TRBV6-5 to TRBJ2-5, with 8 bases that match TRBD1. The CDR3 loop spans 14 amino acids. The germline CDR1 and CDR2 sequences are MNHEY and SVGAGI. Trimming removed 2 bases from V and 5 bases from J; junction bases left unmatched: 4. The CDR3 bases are TGTGCCAGCAGTTACACCCAGGGGGCCGAGACCCAGTACTTC. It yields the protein CASSYTQGAETQYF.

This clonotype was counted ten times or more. CDR3 nucleotide sequence: TGTGCCAGCAGCTCCGTCGAGCGGGAATCAGATACGCAGTATTTT. It yields the protein CASSSVERESDTQYF. V and J are TRBV7-9 and TRBJ2-3; 7 bases agree with TRBD2. The CDR3 sequence is 15 residues long. Germline V CDR1 and CDR2: SEHNR, FQNEAQ (reference sequence). V trimming: 4 bases; J trimming: 4 bases; junction bases outside the gene matches: 8.

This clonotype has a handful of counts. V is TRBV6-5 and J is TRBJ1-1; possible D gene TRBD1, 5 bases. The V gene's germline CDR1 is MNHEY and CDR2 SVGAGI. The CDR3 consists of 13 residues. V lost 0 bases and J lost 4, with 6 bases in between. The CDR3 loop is CASSYSGLTEAFF. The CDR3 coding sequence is TGTGCCAGCAGTTACTCGGGGCTCACTGAAGCTTTCTTT.

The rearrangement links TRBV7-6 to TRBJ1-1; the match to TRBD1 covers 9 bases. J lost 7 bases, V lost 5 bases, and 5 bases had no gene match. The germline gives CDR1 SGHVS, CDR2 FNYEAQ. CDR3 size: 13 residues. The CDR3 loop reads CASSMDRGDEAFF. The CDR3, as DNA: TGTGCCAGCAGCATGGACAGGGGAGATGAAGCTTTCTTT.

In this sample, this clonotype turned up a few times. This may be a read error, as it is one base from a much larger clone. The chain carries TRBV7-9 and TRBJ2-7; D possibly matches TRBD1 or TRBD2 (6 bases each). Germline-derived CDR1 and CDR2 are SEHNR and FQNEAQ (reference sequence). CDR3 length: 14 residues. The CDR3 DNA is TGTGCCAGCAGCCCGGGGGCCATACTCTACGAGCAGCACTTC. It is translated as CASSPGAILYEQHF.

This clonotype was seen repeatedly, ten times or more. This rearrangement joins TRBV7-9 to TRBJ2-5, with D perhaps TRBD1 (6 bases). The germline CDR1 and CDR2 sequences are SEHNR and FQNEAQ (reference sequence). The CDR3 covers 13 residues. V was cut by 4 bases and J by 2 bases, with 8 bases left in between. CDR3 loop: CASSSGQQETQYF. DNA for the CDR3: TGTGCCAGCAGCTCGGGACAACAAGAGACCCAGTACTTC. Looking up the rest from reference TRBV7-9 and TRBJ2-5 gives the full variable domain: DTGVSQNPRHKITKRGQNVTFRCDPISEHNRLYWYRQTLGQGPEFLTYFQNEAQLEKSRLLSDRFSAERPKGSFSTLEIQRTEQGDSAMYLCASSSGQQETQYFGPGTRLLVL.

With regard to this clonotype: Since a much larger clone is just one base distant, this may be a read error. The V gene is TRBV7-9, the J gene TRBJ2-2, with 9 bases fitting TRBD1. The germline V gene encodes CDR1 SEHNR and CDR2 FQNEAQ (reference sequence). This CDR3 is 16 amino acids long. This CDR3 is CASFLEDRGNTGEPFF. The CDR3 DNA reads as TGTGCCAGCTTCCTAGAGGACAGGGGAAACACCGGGGAGCCGTTTTTT.

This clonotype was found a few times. This CDR3 is CASSYSSGRPSGANVLTF. The CDR3 DNA is TGTGCCAGCAGTTACTCTTCGGGACGTCCCTCTGGGGCCAACGTCCTGACTTTC. V and J are TRBV6-5 and TRBJ2-6; D may correspond to TRBD1 or TRBD2 (5 bases each). V was cut by 0 bases and J by 0 bases, with 12 bases left in between. Per the germline V gene, CDR1 is MNHEY and CDR2 is SVGAGI. This CDR3 contains 18 residues.

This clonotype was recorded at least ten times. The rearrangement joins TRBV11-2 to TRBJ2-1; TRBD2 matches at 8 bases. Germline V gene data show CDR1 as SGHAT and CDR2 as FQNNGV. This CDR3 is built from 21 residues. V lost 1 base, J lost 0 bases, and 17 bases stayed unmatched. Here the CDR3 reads CASSLGPWAYSGESSYNEQFF. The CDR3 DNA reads TGTGCCAGCAGCTTAGGCCCATGGGCCTATAGCGGGGAGAGCTCCTACAATGAGCAGTTCTTC. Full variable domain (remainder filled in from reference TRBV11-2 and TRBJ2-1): EAGVAQSPRYKIIEKRQSVAFWCNPISGHATLYWYQQILGQGPKLLIQFQNNGVVDDSQLPKDRFSAERLKGVDSTLKIQPAKLEDSAVYLCASSLGPWAYSGESSYNEQFFGPGTRLTVL.